Sequencing of this TCR beta chain was carried out in a study of lymphopenia after photon versus proton radiotherapy. V lost 3 bases and J 0 bases, leaving 11 bases between the germline ends. The CDR3 sequence is 15 residues long. CDR1 and CDR2 from the germline V gene are MDHEN and SYDVKM. Repertoires were generated with immunoSEQ multiplex PCR, while TCRdb's copy carries only in-frame clones and drops some. Of over 40,000 clones detected, 92% appear once; the ten largest clones hold under 20%. The chain combines TRBV28 with TRBJ1-2; D is uncertain. This sequence originates from a woman between 40 and 55 years old with cholangiocarcinoma. The specimen was peripheral blood, collected from a patient treated with photon-based radiotherapy. The CDR3 loop reads CASSLESEANYGYTF. The CDR3, as DNA: TGTGCCAGCAGTTTGGAGAGTGAAGCTAACTATGGCTACACCTTC.